This TCR beta chain was identified during a study of OX40 agonist ivuxolimab in advanced cancers. With respect to the entire study: The costimulatory receptor OX40 (CD134) was targeted by ivuxolimab, a fully human IgG2 agonistic monoclonal antibody. Among the approximately 50 dose-escalation patients, approximately 20 had hepatocellular carcinoma, roughly 15 melanoma, 9 renal cell carcinoma and 9 head and neck cancer. The point of sequencing TCRbeta in the periphery was to test whether ivuxolimab changed TCR sequence diversity and drove clonal T-cell expansion. Intravenous ivuxolimab was administered to patients every 2 weeks at six dose levels: 0.01, 0.1, 0.3, 1.5, 3 and 10 mg/kg. The paper describes the monotherapy dose-escalation part (N = 52 patients) of the phase I trial of ivuxolimab. Patients were allowed to have had prior anti-PD-1, anti-PD-L1 or anti-CTLA-4 therapy, and around 41% of the dose-escalation patients had previously received checkpoint inhibitors. A male proportion of roughly 80% and a mean age of about 60 years, ranging from 23 to 79, were recorded for the dose-escalation cohort. Three dose-escalation patients achieved partial responses, one with hepatocellular carcinoma and two with cutaneous melanoma.

As concerns this clone: The antigen this receptor binds is unknown. No much larger clone is present one base from it, and per-base qualities are unavailable.

Results and caveats for the whole study, not just this receptor: At doses of 0.1 to 3.0 mg/kg, clonal expansion of both CD4+ and CD8+ blood T cells was observed from baseline to week 6. After ivuxolimab, expanded clones were on average more numerous among CD8+ T cells than among CD4+ T cells. In the 0.1-3.0 mg/kg groups, partial responders were among the patients with the lowest normalized peripheral clonal expansion, particularly in CD8+ T cells. Low levels of normalized T-cell clonal expansion were also shown by some nonresponding patients. Which antigens the clonally expanded peripheral T cells were specific for was not determined.

The CDR3 measures 14 amino acids from cysteine to phenylalanine. Here the CDR3 DNA is all that survives: 42 bases in frame from base 1. CDR1 and CDR2 are read off the germline V gene as MNHNS and SASEGT. V and J lose 6 bases and 1 base, and a span of 12 bases separates them. Genomic DNA was extracted from sorted cells for sequencing of the TCRbeta CDR3 region. The immunoSEQ Assay was used to sequence the TCRbeta CDR3 regions. TCRdb provides this immuneACCESS table in a form limited to in-frame rearrangements. Some clones are lacking; in checked studies, under half of them reflect an unresolved V gene, and why the rest are absent is not known. For this sample the table gives about 68,000 clones, of which about nine tenths were detected only once. The ten largest clones take up approximately 0.32% of the sample. The trial excluded patients who had a history of autoimmune disease or were on systemic immunosuppression. In every dose cohort, peripheral blood was drawn for TCR sequencing at baseline, cycle 4 day 1, and cycle 7 day 1. The samples were taken from a phase I, first-in-human, multicenter, open-label dose-escalation trial of ivuxolimab. Adults with locally advanced or metastatic melanoma, renal cell carcinoma, hepatocellular carcinoma or head and neck squamous cell carcinoma were enrolled in the trial. Before TCR sequencing, CD4+ T cells and CD8+ T cells were sorted from peripheral blood as separate populations.

This specimen consisted of CD4+ or CD8+ T cells sorted from blood, obtained in a trial of the OX40 agonist ivuxolimab. The rearranged chain carries TRBV6-1 and TRBJ1-1, with no D gene named confidently. This receptor was taken from an adult with an advanced solid tumor such as melanoma, head and neck, liver or kidney cancer. The CDR3 region: CASRTVGPNTEAFF. The sequenced DNA is TGTGCCAGCAGGACGGTAGGACCGAACACTGAAGCTTTCTTT.